This T cell receptor (beta chain) was recovered during a study of T cell changes during pregnancy in multiple sclerosis. Clones were read by immunoSEQ multiplex PCR, and TCRdb kept only the in-frame ones, dropping some. The repertoire includes 50,000 or so clones, more than 90% of them detected once, and around 0.38% sits in the top ten. The CDR3 sequence is 14 residues long. The V gene lost 8 bases and the J gene lost 3 bases, with 14 bases spanning the gap. CDR1 is MNHNS, CDR2 SASEGT, per germline. The material was CD4+ T cells from peripheral blood mononuclear cells, obtained before pregnancy. The origin of this receptor is a female donor with multiple sclerosis, enrolled in a pregnancy study. The chain employs TRBV6-1 and TRBJ1-5; no clear D. The CDR3 nucleotides are TGTGCCAGCCGAGGGAACAGCCTCAATCAGCCCCAGCATTTT. Its protein is CASRGNSLNQPQHF.